What follows are 20 T cell receptor beta chains derived from one specimen sequenced in a study of blood T cell repertoires in COVID-19. Method: immunoSEQ multiplex PCR; TCRdb's copy keeps in-frame clones and lacks some. The data contain 200,000 or so clones, about 81% of them singletons. Sequencing was performed on peripheral blood. These receptors all stem from a man in his thirties or forties with active or convalescent COVID-19.

A single count supports this clone. J is TRBJ1-2 and V is TRBV29-1, with D possibly being TRBD1 (6 bases). The CDR3 runs 16 residues. Germline-derived CDR1 and CDR2 are SQVTM and ANQGSEA. The ends were cut back, 4 bases at V and 4 bases at J, with 22 bases in the middle. In nucleotides, the CDR3 is TGCAGCGTTGTTGCCCAGGGGTCCTTCACGGGCTATGGCTACACCTTC. Translating gives CSVVAQGSFTGYGYTF.

The gene calls are TRBV7-2 and TRBJ2-7, with 7 bases identical to TRBD1. Germline trimming cut 4 bases from V and 7 bases from J; bases unmatched to any gene: 4. Germline CDR1 and CDR2: SGHTA and FQGNSA. This CDR3 spans 12 amino acids. In DNA form, the CDR3 reads TGTGCCAGCAGCTACAGACAGGGTGAGCAGTACGTC. This encodes CASSYRQGEQYV.

This chain links TRBV5-1 with TRBJ2-2; 9 bases match TRBD1. The ends lost 4 bases at V and 4 bases at J; junction bases unmatched: 5. CDR3 size: 15 residues. Per the germline V gene, CDR1 is SGHRS and CDR2 is YFSETQ. The CDR3 DNA sequence: TGCGCCAGCAGCCCTACAGGGGGCGTCACCGGGGAGCTGTTTTTT. Protein product: CASSPTGGVTGELFF.

The rearrangement joins TRBV2 to TRBJ1-1, with D tentatively TRBD1 (6 bases). This CDR3 contains 17 residues. Between the trimmed V and J ends, which lost 2 bases and 0 bases, there was a span of 16 bases. Germline CDR1 and CDR2: SNHLY and FYNNEI. This CDR3 is CASSERTGFTVNTEAFF. The DNA for the CDR3 is TGTGCCAGCAGTGAACGAACAGGGTTTACGGTGAACACTGAAGCTTTCTTT. Complete variable domain (other parts from reference TRBV2 and TRBJ1-1): EPEVTQTPSHQVTQMGQEVILRCVPISNHLYFYWYRQILGQKVEFLVSFYNNEISEKSEIFDDQFSVERPDGSNFTLKIRSTKLEDSAMYFCASSERTGFTVNTEAFFGQGTRLTVV.

The chain combines TRBV5-4 with TRBJ1-1, with no clear D. This CDR3 has 13 amino acids. Germline lookup yields CDR1 SGHNT and CDR2 YYREEE (reference sequence). The ends were cut back, 4 bases at V and 3 bases at J, with 10 bases in the middle. This CDR3 reads CASSVDSYTEAFF. The CDR3 DNA reads as TGTGCCAGCAGCGTAGACTCGTACACTGAAGCTTTCTTT.

This sequence joins TRBV12-3 or TRBV12-4 and TRBJ1-5; D is possibly TRBD1 (6 bases). The CDR3 consists of 12 residues. Trimming stripped 7 bases from V and 7 bases from J, with 11 bases between. The DNA of the CDR3 is TGTGCCAGCAATATCAGGGGCCAGCCCCAGCATTTT. Its translation is CASNIRGQPQHF.

This rearrangement joins TRBV6-1 to TRBJ2-1; 10 bases align to TRBD1. The ends lost 3 bases at V and 1 base at J; junction bases unmatched: 9. This CDR3 is built from 18 residues. In germline, CDR1 is MNHNS, CDR2 SASEGT. CDR3 nucleotides: TGTGCCAGCAGTGACCGCCGGGACAGGGGCGGTTCCTACAATGAGCAGTTCTTC. Residues: CASSDRRDRGGSYNEQFF.

The V call is TRBV25-1, the J call TRBJ1-2; no clear D. The V and J ends lost 3 bases and 8 bases respectively, with 22 bases between them. CDR3 length equals 16 residues. The V gene's germline CDR1 is MGHDK and CDR2 SYGVNS. DNA for the CDR3: TGTGCCAGCAGTGACAGGAACAAAGAGGAGGGCTACGGCTACACCTTC. Its translation is CASSDRNKEEGYGYTF.

The chain joins TRBV28 to TRBJ2-7; D is possibly TRBD1 (5 bases). CDR3 size: 14 residues. Germline lookup yields CDR1 MDHEN and CDR2 SYDVKM. Trimming removed 6 bases from V and 0 bases from J, with 12 bases in between. For the CDR3, the DNA is TGTGCCAGCAGCTCACAGGAGATCTCCTACGAGCAGTACGTC. Translating it yields CASSSQEISYEQYV.

The rearrangement links TRBV5-1 to TRBJ2-6, with D tentatively TRBD2 (5 bases). The CDR3 spans 17 residues. Germline-derived CDR1 and CDR2 are SGHRS and YFSETQ. The V end was cut by 3 bases, the J end by 1 base, with 14 bases between. DNA of the CDR3: TGCGCCAGCAGCTCGGGGTTAACACGGTCTGGGGCCAACGTCCTGACTTTC. This encodes CASSSGLTRSGANVLTF. Full variable domain (outside the CDR3, taken from reference TRBV5-1 and TRBJ2-6): KAGVTQTPRYLIKTRGQQVTLSCSPISGHRSVSWYQQTPGQGLQFLFEYFSETQRNKGNFPGRFSGRQFSNSRSEMNVSTLELGDSALYLCASSSGLTRSGANVLTFGAGSRLTVL.

CDR3 in amino acids: CASSSETPRGDLHGYTF. The CDR3 DNA reads TGTGCCAGCAGCTCGGAAACTCCTCGGGGGGACCTCCATGGCTACACCTTC. V and J are TRBV7-9 and TRBJ1-2, with D tentatively TRBD1 (5 bases). Trimming took off 4 bases at V and 6 bases at J, with 24 bases between the two ends. CDR3 size: 17 residues. Germline V gene data show CDR1 as SEHNR and CDR2 as FQNEAQ (reference sequence).

The chain employs TRBV6-5 and TRBJ2-3; 9 nucleotides agree with TRBD2. The V segment lost 0 bases and the J segment 4 bases; nucleotides outside the gene matches: 2. CDR3 length: 15 amino acids. Germline CDR1 reads MNHEY; CDR2 reads SVGAGI. The CDR3 loop reads CASSYSSGSADTQYF. In DNA form, the CDR3 reads TGTGCCAGCAGTTACTCTAGCGGGAGTGCAGATACGCAGTATTTT.

This chain uses TRBV28 with TRBJ1-1; 9 bases match TRBD1. Germline V lookup: CDR1 MDHEN, CDR2 SYDVKM. V was pared by 6 bases and J by 10 bases, with 6 bases of the junction left unmatched. The CDR3 covers 12 residues. CDR3 sequence reads: CASSQQGALAFF. The CDR3 nucleotides read TGTGCCAGCAGCCAACAGGGGGCTCTAGCTTTCTTT.

Remarks on this clone: The same CDR3 arises from other DNA sequences in this sample as well. The V call is TRBV7-2, the J call TRBJ2-1; 11 bases line up with TRBD2. After removal of 1 base from V and 7 bases from J, the junction contained 3 bases not matched to a gene. This CDR3 is built from 15 residues. Germline CDR1 is SGHTA and CDR2 is FQGNSA. CDR3 sequence reads: CASSLGLAGGNEQFF. The DNA of the CDR3 is TGTGCCAGCAGCTTAGGGCTAGCGGGAGGAAATGAGCAGTTCTTC.

About this clone: The junction departs from germline at one end; a sequencing error may be responsible. This sequence joins TRBV7-7 and TRBJ1-5; a possible D gene is TRBD1 (5 bases). CDR1 is SSHAT, CDR2 FNYEAQ, per germline (reference sequence). There are 15 residues in the CDR3. CDR3 bases: TGTGCTAGCAGCCCGGGACTTTATAGCAATCAGCCCCAGCATTTT. It translates to CASSPGLYSNQPQHF. Together with reference TRBV7-7 and TRBJ1-5, the CDR3 gives the full variable domain: GAGVSQSPRYKVTKRGQDVTLRCDPISSHATLYWYQQALGQGPEFLTYFNYEAQPDKSGLPSDRFSAERPEGSISTLTIQRTEQRDSAMYRCASSPGLYSNQPQHFGDGTRLSIL.

The chain carries TRBV7-3 and TRBJ2-1, with TRBD2 identical over 14 bases. Unmatched junction bases numbered 3, after V lost 4 bases and J lost 1 base. Looked up from germline, CDR1 is SGHTA and CDR2 is FQGTGA. The CDR3 spans 17 residues. The CDR3 DNA reads TGTGCCAGCAGCTGGACTAGCGGGGGGTCTTCCTACAATGAGCAGTTCTTC. It translates to CASSWTSGGSSYNEQFF.

The rearrangement links TRBV5-4 to TRBJ1-1; D call uncertain. V lost 3 bases and J 1 base, leaving 10 bases between the germline ends. The length of the CDR3 is 14 residues. Germline V CDR1 and CDR2: SGHNT, YYREEE (reference sequence). The CDR3 DNA sequence: TGTGCCAGCAGCTCTTTGGAGGGGAACACTGAAGCTTTCTTT. Residues: CASSSLEGNTEAFF.

J is TRBJ1-1 and V is TRBV3-1 (or the pseudogene TRBV3-2); D not resolved. Trimming stripped 2 bases from V and 6 bases from J, with 13 bases between. Germline CDR1 LGHDT, CDR2 YNNKEL (reference sequence). This CDR3 contains 14 residues. This CDR3 reads CASSQTMGSPEAFF. CDR3 sequence (DNA): TGTGCCAGCAGCCAAACCATGGGCAGCCCTGAAGCTTTCTTT.

The gene calls are TRBV6-5 and TRBJ2-1; 9 bases are shared with TRBD2. This CDR3 comprises 16 residues. V was pared by 2 bases and J by 4 bases, with 6 bases of the junction left unmatched. CDR1 and CDR2 (germline): MNHEY, SVGAGI. CDR3 coding DNA: TGTGCCAGCAGTTACACGAGCGGGGGGCCTTACAATGAGCAGTTCTTC. Amino acids: CASSYTSGGPYNEQFF.

The V gene is TRBV6-2 or TRBV6-3, the J gene TRBJ2-3; D is perhaps TRBD2 (6 bases). V dropped 6 bases and J dropped 0 bases, with 19 bases sitting between them. From germline, CDR1 is MNHEY and CDR2 SVGEGT. The CDR3 runs 17 residues. The CDR3 DNA sequence: TGTGCCAGCAGCACAATACAGCTAGCGCTAAGCACAGATACGCAGTATTTT. Protein: CASSTIQLALSTDTQYF.